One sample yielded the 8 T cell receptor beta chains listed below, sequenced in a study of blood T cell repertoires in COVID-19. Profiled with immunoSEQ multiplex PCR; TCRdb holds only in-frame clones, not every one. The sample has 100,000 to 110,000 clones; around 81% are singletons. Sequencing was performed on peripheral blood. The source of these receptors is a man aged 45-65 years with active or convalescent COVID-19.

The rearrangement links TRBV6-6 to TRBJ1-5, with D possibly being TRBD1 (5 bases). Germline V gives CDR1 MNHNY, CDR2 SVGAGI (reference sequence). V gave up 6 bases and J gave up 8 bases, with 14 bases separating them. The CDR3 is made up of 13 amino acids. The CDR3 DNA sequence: TGTGCCAGCAGCCCCGGGGGTCCGGAGCCCCAGCATTTT. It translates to CASSPGGPEPQHF.

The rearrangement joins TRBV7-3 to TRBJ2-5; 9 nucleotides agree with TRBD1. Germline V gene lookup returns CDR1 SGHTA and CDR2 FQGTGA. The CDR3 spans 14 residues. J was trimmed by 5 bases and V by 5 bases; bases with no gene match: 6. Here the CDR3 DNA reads TGTGCCAGCAGCGTACAGGGGGCTGGGGAGACCCAGTACTTC. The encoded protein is CASSVQGAGETQYF.

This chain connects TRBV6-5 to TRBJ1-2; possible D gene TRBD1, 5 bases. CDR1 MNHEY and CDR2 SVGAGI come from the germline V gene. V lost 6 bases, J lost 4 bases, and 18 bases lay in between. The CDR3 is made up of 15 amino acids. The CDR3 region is CASRTYAWGGYGYTF. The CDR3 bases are TGTGCCAGCAGGACCTACGCCTGGGGGGGCTATGGCTACACCTTC.

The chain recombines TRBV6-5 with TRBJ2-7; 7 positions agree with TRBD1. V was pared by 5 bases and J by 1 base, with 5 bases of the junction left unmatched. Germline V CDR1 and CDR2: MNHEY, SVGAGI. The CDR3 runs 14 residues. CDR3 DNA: TGTGCCAGCAGTCACCGGGACAGATCCTACGAGCAGTACTTC. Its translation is CASSHRDRSYEQYF.

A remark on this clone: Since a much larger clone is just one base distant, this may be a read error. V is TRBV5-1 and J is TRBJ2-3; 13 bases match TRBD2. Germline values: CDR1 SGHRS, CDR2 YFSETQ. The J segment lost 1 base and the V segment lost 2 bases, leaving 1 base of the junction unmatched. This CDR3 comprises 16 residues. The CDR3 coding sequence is TGCGCCAGCAGCTTCGGGACTAGCGGGGGCACAGATACGCAGTATTTT. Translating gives CASSFGTSGGTDTQYF.

CDR3 amino acids: CASSTRQGLRGYTF. The CDR3 DNA reads TGTGCCAGTAGTACCCGACAGGGGCTGAGGGGCTACACCTTC. This chain links TRBV19 with TRBJ1-2, with 8 positions matching TRBD1. CDR1 is LNHDA, CDR2 SQIVND, per germline (reference sequence). V lost 4 bases to trimming and J lost 8 bases; unmatched junction nucleotides: 9. The CDR3 is 14 amino acids.

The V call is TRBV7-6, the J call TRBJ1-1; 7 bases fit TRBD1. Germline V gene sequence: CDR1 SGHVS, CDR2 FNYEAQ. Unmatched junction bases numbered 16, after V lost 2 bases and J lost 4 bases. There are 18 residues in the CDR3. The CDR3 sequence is CASSLIQLTGAVSTEAFF. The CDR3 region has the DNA TGTGCCAGCAGCTTAATACAGCTAACAGGGGCCGTGAGCACTGAAGCTTTCTTT.

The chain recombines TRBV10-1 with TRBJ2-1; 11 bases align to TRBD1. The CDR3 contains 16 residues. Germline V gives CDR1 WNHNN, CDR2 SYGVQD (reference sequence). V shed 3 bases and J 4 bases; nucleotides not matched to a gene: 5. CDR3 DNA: TGCGCCAGCAGTGAATCGGGGACAGGGGGATACAATGAGCAGTTCTTC. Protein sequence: CASSESGTGGYNEQFF.